These 32 T cell receptor beta chains share one sample of origin, sequenced in a study of OX40 agonist ivuxolimab in advanced cancers. The library was obtained by the immunoSEQ multiplex PCR assay. The immuneACCESS repertoire file appears here via TCRdb, limited to in-frame rearrangements. These files lack a portion of the clones; in checked studies, under half of the deficit traces to unresolved V genes, and the cause of the others is not known. The sample table records 58,000 or so clones; over 65% of these occur just once. The ten largest account for approximately 3.1% of the sample. The sequenced sample was CD4+ or CD8+ T cells sorted from blood, obtained in a trial of the OX40 agonist ivuxolimab. These TCRs come from an adult with an advanced solid tumor such as melanoma, head and neck, liver or kidney cancer.

This clone appeared a few times. This chain connects TRBV28 to TRBJ1-1, with 7 bases fitting TRBD1. Trimming at V came to 6 bases and at J to 6 bases, leaving 10 bases not matched to a gene. The CDR3 has 14 amino acids. Germline V CDR1 and CDR2: MDHEN, SYDVKM. The CDR3 here is CASRPGQAFAEAFF. CDR3 nucleotide sequence: TGTGCCAGCAGACCAGGACAGGCGTTCGCTGAAGCTTTCTTT.

The J gene is TRBJ2-6, the V gene TRBV5-1, with D perhaps being TRBD1 or TRBD2 (8 bases each). Trimming took 2 bases from V and 0 from J, leaving 15 bases between them. The germline V gene encodes CDR1 SGHRS and CDR2 YFSETQ. The CDR3 spans 18 residues. CDR3 region: CASSFRQGTSSGANVLTF. The CDR3 coding sequence is TGCGCCAGCAGCTTCAGACAGGGGACTAGCTCTGGGGCCAACGTCCTGACTTTC.

V and J are TRBV6-5 and TRBJ2-7, with TRBD2 matching 8 bases. The CDR3 extends over 15 amino acids. The germline V gene encodes CDR1 MNHEY and CDR2 SVGAGI. Trimming took 0 bases from V and 3 from J; bases not matched to a gene: 4. The CDR3 is CASSYSTRGDYEQYF. CDR3 DNA sequence: TGTGCCAGCAGTTACTCGACGCGGGGGGACTACGAGCAGTACTTC.

The CDR3 bases are TGTGCCAGCAGCCCGGGACAGGGGCGATGGACCGGGGAGCTGTTTTTT. This gives the protein CASSPGQGRWTGELFF. The rearrangement links TRBV7-2 to TRBJ2-2, with 10 bases fitting TRBD1. The CDR3 runs 16 residues. Germline V CDR1 and CDR2: SGHTA, FQGNSA. J was trimmed by 5 bases and V by 5 bases; bases with no gene match: 8. Full variable domain (rest looked up from reference TRBV7-2 and TRBJ2-2): GAGVSQSPSNKVTEKGKDVELRCDPISGHTALYWYRQSLGQGLEFLIYFQGNSAPDKSGLPSDRFSAERTGGSVSTLTIQRTQQEDSAVYLCASSPGQGRWTGELFFGEGSRLTVL.

This clone occurred once. A read error may account for a junction end that differs from germline. This chain uses TRBV7-7 with TRBJ2-2; 9 bases are shared with TRBD1. CDR1 and CDR2 from the germline V gene are SSHAT and FNYEAQ (reference sequence). CDR3 length equals 15 residues. CDR3 DNA sequence: TGTGCTAGCAGCGCCCGACAGGGGGGGACCGGGGAGCTGTTTTTT. It is translated as CASSARQGGTGELFF.

This clone was seen just once. This chain links TRBV2 with TRBJ1-2; 7 bases agree with TRBD1. Germline assignment: CDR1 SNHLY and CDR2 FYNNEI. The CDR3 has 13 amino acids. The J segment lost 4 bases and the V segment lost 7 bases, leaving 6 bases of the junction unmatched. This chain's CDR3 is CASTRGTAYGYTF. DNA of the CDR3: TGTGCCAGCACGCGAGGGACAGCCTATGGCTACACCTTC.

The chain uses TRBV11-3 and TRBJ1-2; weak D call: TRBD1 (5 bases). V lost 5 bases, J lost 0 bases, and 10 bases lay in between. Per germline, CDR1 SGHNT and CDR2 YENEEA. This CDR3 is 14 amino acids long. CDR3 sequence (DNA): TGTGCCAGCAGCGGTGGGGCGACTAACTATGGCTACACCTTC. Residues: CASSGGATNYGYTF.

V and J are TRBV28 and TRBJ2-5, with 7 positions matching TRBD1. The V segment lost 11 bases and the J segment 4 bases; nucleotides outside the gene matches: 10. The CDR3 totals 13 residues. CDR1 is MDHEN, CDR2 SYDVKM, per germline. CDR3 amino acids: CAVPGTETETQYF. CDR3 sequence (DNA): TGTGCCGTCCCCGGGACAGAGACAGAGACCCAGTACTTC. The complete variable domain, with remaining parts taken from reference TRBV28 and TRBJ2-5, reads DVKVTQSSRYLVKRTGEKVFLECVQDMDHENMFWYRQDPGLGLRLIYFSYDVKMKEKGDIPEGYSVSREKKERFSLILESASTNQTSMYLCAVPGTETETQYFGPGTRLLVL.

The chain has TRBV10-3 and TRBJ2-7; 8 bases are shared with TRBD1. With 3 bases clipped from V and 6 bases from J, the junction kept 13 bases outside the gene matches. Germline V gene sequence: CDR1 ENHRY, CDR2 SYGVKD. The CDR3 spans 16 residues. As DNA, the CDR3 is TGTGCCATCAGTGATTCTCTCCAGGGGGCCTTTGGCGAGCAGTACTTC. Translation: CAISDSLQGAFGEQYF.

This chain joins TRBV7-9 and TRBJ1-3; D might be TRBD1 (6 bases). The CDR3 loop spans 16 amino acids. The germline CDR1 and CDR2 sequences are SEHNR and FQNEAQ (reference sequence). V lost 3 bases to trimming and J lost 0 bases, with 12 bases between them. This CDR3 reads CASSFYGGPSGNTIYF. Written as DNA, the CDR3 is TGTGCCAGCAGCTTCTATGGGGGGCCCTCTGGAAACACCATATATTTT.

The chain recombines TRBV7-6 with TRBJ2-7; the D is unclear. CDR1 SGHVS and CDR2 FNYEAQ come from the germline V gene. The CDR3 spans 14 residues. Trimming pared 8 bases from V and 0 bases from J, leaving 14 bases between. The CDR3 DNA sequence: TGTGCCAGCCGCCGAGTTCCTAGCTCCTACGAGCAGTACTTC. Protein: CASRRVPSSYEQYF.

Here the CDR3 reads CASSPRDGHYEQYF. The CDR3 DNA follows: TGTGCCAGCTCACCGCGGGACGGTCACTACGAGCAGTACTTC. This sequence joins TRBV18 and TRBJ2-7, with D perhaps TRBD2 (6 bases). In germline, CDR1 is KGHSH, CDR2 LQKENI. The V end was cut by 3 bases, the J end by 3 bases, with 12 bases between. This CDR3 has 14 amino acids.

The chain carries TRBV4-2 and TRBJ2-3; the D gene is possibly TRBD2 (6 bases). V was trimmed by 0 bases and J by 2 bases, leaving 15 bases between them. The germline V gene encodes CDR1 LGHNA and CDR2 YNFKEQ. This CDR3 has 17 amino acids. DNA for the CDR3: TGTGCCAGCAGCCAAGATTCCCGGGGGACTTTCACAGATACGCAGTATTTT. Encoded protein: CASSQDSRGTFTDTQYF.

The chain has TRBV5-6 and TRBJ1-1; D gene ambiguous. CDR1 is SGHDT, CDR2 YYEEEE, per germline. Trimming shortened V by 6 bases and J by 0 bases, and 12 bases separated the two germline ends. This CDR3 region has 14 residues. The CDR3, as DNA: TGTGCCAGCAACCTGTGGGCGATGAACACTGAAGCTTTCTTT. Translated, it gives CASNLWAMNTEAFF.

The chain recombines TRBV4-3 with TRBJ2-1; 9 bases agree with TRBD2. Germline V gene data show CDR1 as LGHNA and CDR2 as YSLEER. Trimming took 1 base from V and 7 from J; bases not matched to a gene: 8. This CDR3 has 16 amino acids. As DNA, the CDR3 is TGCGCCAGCAGCCAAGGCGAGCGGGGGGCGGGGAATGAGCAGTTCTTC. Its protein product is CASSQGERGAGNEQFF.

The genes are TRBV7-9 and TRBJ2-3; D remains unclear. CDR1 and CDR2 from the germline V gene are SEHNR and FQNEAQ (reference sequence). V gave up 5 bases and J gave up 3 bases, with 6 bases separating them. This CDR3 is 12 amino acids long. CDR3 DNA sequence: TGTGCCAGCAGCCCCCAGACAGATACGCAGTATTTT. Its translation: CASSPQTDTQYF.

The chain joins TRBV7-3 to TRBJ2-2, with D unclear. The CDR3 is 14 amino acids. The ends were cut back, 2 bases at V and 2 bases at J, with 6 bases in the middle. The V gene's germline CDR1 is SGHTA and CDR2 FQGTGA. This CDR3 is CASSLGLNTGELFF. Written as DNA, the CDR3 is TGTGCCAGCAGCTTAGGCCTAAACACCGGGGAGCTGTTTTTT.

V usage is TRBV11-3 and J usage is TRBJ2-3, with TRBD2 as a possible D gene (6 bases). V was trimmed by 5 bases and J by 2 bases, leaving 11 bases between them. Looked up from germline, CDR1 is SGHNT and CDR2 is YENEEA. The CDR3 loop spans 14 amino acids. The CDR3 region is CASSPRGTTDTQYF. The DNA of the CDR3 is TGTGCCAGCAGCCCACGGGGGACCACAGATACGCAGTATTTT.

The chain recombines TRBV7-3 with TRBJ1-3; D not resolved. V was shortened by 5 bases and J by 3 bases, with 11 bases between the two germline ends. The CDR3 runs 14 residues. CDR1 and CDR2 (germline): SGHTA, FQGTGA. Here the CDR3 DNA reads TGTGCCAGCAGCCCCGAAGCTGGTGGAAACACCATATATTTT. It encodes CASSPEAGGNTIYF.

As to this clone: One junction end disagrees with the germline gene, perhaps due to a read error. J is TRBJ2-2 and V is TRBV7-7; 10 bases line up with TRBD2. The length of the CDR3 is 16 residues. CDR1 SSHAT and CDR2 FNYEAQ come from the germline V gene (reference sequence). The DNA for the CDR3 is TGTGCTAGCAGCCTTAGCGGGGGGTCGAACACCGGGGAGCTGTTTTTT. Residues: CASSLSGGSNTGELFF.

V and J are TRBV11-3 and TRBJ2-7; no definite D call. Germline V gene sequence: CDR1 SGHNT, CDR2 YENEEA. The CDR3 loop spans 15 amino acids. V gave up 9 bases and J gave up 4 bases, with 22 bases separating them. CDR3 nucleotide sequence: TGTGCCAGTCAACAAGCAATTGGTACAATATACGAGCAGTACTTC. Encoded protein: CASQQAIGTIYEQYF.

The rearrangement links TRBV4-3 to TRBJ2-3; 9 bases line up with TRBD2. J gave up 4 bases and V 0 bases, and 5 bases lay outside the gene matches. The CDR3 runs 16 residues. Germline V gene data show CDR1 as LGHNA and CDR2 as YSLEER. CDR3 protein: CASSQDPRGGSDTQYF. The CDR3 DNA is TGCGCCAGCAGCCAAGATCCGCGGGGGGGCTCAGATACGCAGTATTTT.

The gene calls are TRBV7-8 and TRBJ1-3; D is perhaps TRBD1 (6 bases). Germline assignment: CDR1 SGHVS and CDR2 FQNEAQ. V shed 5 bases and J shed 2 bases, with 16 bases lying between them. The CDR3 is 16 amino acids. In DNA form, the CDR3 reads TGTGCCAGCAGCCCTCACAGGGTACCCCCTGGAAACACCATATATTTT. Translating it yields CASSPHRVPPGNTIYF. Combining the CDR3 with reference TRBV7-8 and TRBJ1-3 gives the whole variable domain GAGVSQSPRYKVAKRGQDVALRCDPISGHVSLFWYQQALGQGPEFLTYFQNEAQLDKSGLPSDRFFAERPEGSVSTLKIQRTQQEDSAVYLCASSPHRVPPGNTIYFGEGSWLTVV.

This clone was seen a single time. V usage is TRBV19 and J usage is TRBJ2-7; TRBD1 agrees at 9 bases. V shed 4 bases, J shed 7 bases, and the junction held 5 bases outside the gene matches. The CDR3 has 13 amino acids. Germline loops: CDR1 LNHDA, CDR2 SQIVND (reference sequence). CDR3 in amino acids: CASSKGQGWEQYF. In DNA, the CDR3 is TGTGCCAGTAGTAAGGGACAGGGCTGGGAGCAGTACTTC.

This clone was counted only a few times. CDR3 nucleotides: TGTGCCACGACACAATCCCCATGGCCTAACTATGGCTACACCTTC. It translates to CATTQSPWPNYGYTF. The gene calls are TRBV6-5 and TRBJ1-2, with unresolved D. The germline V gene encodes CDR1 MNHEY and CDR2 SVGAGI. The V end was cut by 10 bases, the J end by 0 bases, with 18 bases between. The CDR3 length is 15 residues.

J is TRBJ2-4 and V is TRBV10-1; D is perhaps TRBD1 or TRBD2 (6 bases each). The CDR3 contains 16 residues. Trimming left V 4 bases short and J 1 base short, with 14 bases between. Germline V lookup: CDR1 WNHNN, CDR2 SYGVQD (reference sequence). Here the CDR3 DNA reads TGCGCCAGCAGTGGGTGGGGGGCAATGGCCAAAAACATTCAGTACTTC. Its translation is CASSGWGAMAKNIQYF.

This clone was seen a handful of times. The rearrangement uses TRBV10-3 and TRBJ1-5; D is unclear. Germline CDR1 is ENHRY and CDR2 is SYGVKD. Between the trimmed V and J ends, which lost 0 bases and 7 bases, there was a span of 13 bases. This CDR3 comprises 15 residues. The CDR3 DNA reads as TGTGCCATCAGTGAGTCGACCTTAGGGTACCAGCCCCAGCATTTT. Its translation: CAISESTLGYQPQHF.

The chain employs TRBV2 and TRBJ2-3; 8 bases are shared with TRBD2. CDR3 length equals 14 residues. Germline V gene lookup returns CDR1 SNHLY and CDR2 FYNNEI. The CDR3 spells CATAPSGGWDTQYF. As DNA, the CDR3 is TGTGCTACAGCCCCCAGCGGGGGATGGGATACGCAGTATTTT.

This clone was picked up one time. This chain uses TRBV29-1 with TRBJ2-7; a possible D gene is TRBD1 (6 bases). This CDR3 is built from 12 residues. V shed 5 bases and J shed 6 bases, with 14 bases lying between them. The germline CDR1 and CDR2 sequences are SQVTM and ANQGSEA. In DNA form, the CDR3 reads TGCAGCGTTAGTACAGGGTACGGCGAGCAGTACTTC. Translation: CSVSTGYGEQYF.

In regard to this clone: Other DNA sequences in this specimen translate into the identical CDR3. The DNA of the CDR3 is TGCGCCAGCAGCTTGGCCGTAACTAGCGGGGGGCGGAATGAGCAGTTCTTC. Encoded protein: CASSLAVTSGGRNEQFF. The V gene is TRBV5-1, the J gene TRBJ2-1, with 12 bases lining up with TRBD2. V was pared by 0 bases and J by 7 bases, with 8 bases of the junction left unmatched. The germline CDR1 and CDR2 sequences are SGHRS and YFSETQ. CDR3 size: 17 residues.

V and J are TRBV7-2 and TRBJ2-1; tentatively, D is TRBD2 (5 bases). V was pared by 1 base and J by 15 bases, with 10 bases between. This CDR3 is 11 amino acids long. Germline CDR1 and CDR2: SGHTA and FQGNSA. In DNA, the CDR3 is TGTGCCAGCAGCTTAGAGGCTAGCCGGTTCTTC. As protein: CASSLEASRFF.

J is TRBJ1-3 and V is TRBV5-1; TRBD1 is a possible D gene (5 bases). The CDR3 runs 18 residues. Germline CDR1 reads SGHRS; CDR2 reads YFSETQ. V shed 2 bases and J shed 3 bases, with 21 bases lying between them. Here the CDR3 DNA reads TGCGCCAGCAGCTTAGGGCCAGGGTATGGTCAACTTGGAAACACCATATATTTT. Its translation: CASSLGPGYGQLGNTIYF.